This T cell receptor beta chain was recorded in a study of blood T cell repertoires in COVID-19. Some clones are missing from TCRdb's copy, which holds only in-frame ones; the method was immunoSEQ multiplex PCR. The table lists over 150,000 clones, about nine tenths of them singletons, with about 2.2% in the top ten. Participant-reported clinical history was the basis for cohort assignment. The ends were cut back, 5 bases at V and 1 base at J, with 8 bases in the middle. The CDR3 contains 14 residues. Germline CDR1 is SEHNR and CDR2 is FQNEAQ (reference sequence). The sample comprised PBMCs or T cells enriched from blood (not recorded which). This clonotype originated in a young woman who had recovered from COVID-19. The chain combines TRBV7-9 with TRBJ1-4; unclear D gene. The CDR3 DNA sequence: TGTGCCAGCAGCCGGTCGGGAACTAATGAAAAACTGTTTTTT. It yields the protein CASSRSGTNEKLFF. Combining the CDR3 with reference TRBV7-9 and TRBJ1-4 gives the whole variable domain DTGVSQNPRHKITKRGQNVTFRCDPISEHNRLYWYRQTLGQGPEFLTYFQNEAQLEKSRLLSDRFSAERPKGSFSTLEIQRTEQGDSAMYLCASSRSGTNEKLFFGSGTQLSVL.